This paragraph reports one T cell receptor (beta chain). The antigen is undetermined. The method was immunoSEQ multiplex PCR; TCRdb's version includes in-frame clones alone and lacks a portion of them. The table shows some 91,000 clones, with around nine tenths occurring only once. There are 18 residues in the CDR3. Germline V gene sequence: CDR1 SGHRS, CDR2 YFSETQ. V was clipped by 0 bases and J by 0 bases, with 15 bases between them. The sample originates from a study of T cell responses to AZD1222 COVID-19 vaccine. Findings and caveats of the study: At baseline, just five to seven AZD1222 recipients tested seropositive. There were mostly white British donors and more females than males, and clonal diversity was possibly underestimated.

This chain connects TRBV5-1 to TRBJ2-2; D tentatively reads TRBD1 or TRBD2 (6 bases each). The receptor's source is an adult in good health. Sequencing was performed on peripheral blood, taken on day 0 of AZD1222 vaccination. DNA for the CDR3: TGCGCCAGCAGCTTGGGGGATTACAGGGACTCGAACACCGGGGAGCTGTTTTTT. It specifies CASSLGDYRDSNTGELFF.